This entry lists 28 T cell receptor beta chains sequenced from one sample in a study of control samples from healthy donors and cancer patients. Data came from immunoSEQ multiplex PCR; TCRdb stores just in-frame clones and leaves some out. The profile shows roughly 120,000 clones, over 90% of them singletons. The sample comprised blood. Source of these receptors: a man in his thirties or forties in good health.

This clone occurred once. V is TRBV4-2 and J is TRBJ2-4; 9 bases are shared with TRBD1. This CDR3 spans 15 amino acids. Losses at the gene ends were 4 bases for V and 5 bases for J; bases not matched to a gene: 6. Per germline, CDR1 LGHNA and CDR2 YNFKEQ. As DNA, the CDR3 is TGTGCCAGCAGCCCCCGCGGGACAGGGCAAAACATTCAGTACTTC. This codes for CASSPRGTGQNIQYF.

This chain uses TRBV6-2 or TRBV6-3 with TRBJ1-1; D call uncertain. The germline CDR1 and CDR2 sequences are MNHEY and SVGEGT. Trimming left V 0 bases short and J 1 base short, with 12 bases between. The length of the CDR3 is 16 residues. CDR3 nucleotides: TGTGCCAGCAGTTACTCCCCCTTGATGGCGAACACTGAAGCTTTCTTT. Encoded protein: CASSYSPLMANTEAFF.

This chain connects TRBV10-3 to TRBJ1-1; D is possibly TRBD1 (5 bases). This CDR3 region has 15 residues. Trimming took 7 bases from V and 1 from J, leaving 16 bases between them. Germline-derived CDR1 and CDR2 are ENHRY and SYGVKD. The CDR3 nucleotides are TGTGCCATCAATCAGGGAATGGGAACGAACACTGAAGCTTTCTTT. Translated: CAINQGMGTNTEAFF.

The V gene is TRBV6-5, the J gene TRBJ2-2, with D possibly being TRBD2 (5 bases). This CDR3 contains 15 residues. CDR1 is MNHEY, CDR2 SVGAGI, per germline. Trimming removed 4 bases from V and 2 bases from J, with 11 bases in between. The CDR3 loop reads CASSSFRGNTGELFF. The CDR3, as DNA: TGTGCCAGCAGTTCGTTTCGGGGAAACACCGGGGAGCTGTTTTTT.

The chain uses TRBV15 and TRBJ1-1; D may be TRBD1 (6 bases). Between the trimmed V and J ends, which lost 2 bases and 5 bases, there was a span of 9 bases. Germline CDR1 is LNHNV and CDR2 is YYDKDF (reference sequence). The CDR3 is 13 residues long. This CDR3 is CATSRRRGTEAFF. DNA of the CDR3: TGTGCCACCAGCAGAAGGAGGGGGACTGAAGCTTTCTTT.

This chain joins TRBV5-6 and TRBJ2-5, with D possibly being TRBD1 (5 bases). Germline V CDR1 and CDR2: SGHDT, YYEEEE. This CDR3 contains 16 residues. Trimming shortened V by 4 bases and J by 11 bases, and 27 bases separated the two germline ends. CDR3 coding DNA: TGTGCCAGCAGCACCCGTGGTGGCAGGGCGCCCAAGGGACAGTACTTC. It yields the protein CASSTRGGRAPKGQYF.

The V gene is TRBV5-1, the J gene TRBJ1-2; tentative D call: TRBD1 (5 bases). The CDR3 runs 13 residues. V was clipped by 2 bases and J by 6 bases, with 11 bases between them. Germline V gene sequence: CDR1 SGHRS, CDR2 YFSETQ. CDR3 in amino acids: CASSLLLGDGYTF. Here the CDR3 DNA reads TGCGCCAGCAGCTTACTTCTAGGGGATGGCTACACCTTC.

The gene calls are TRBV19 and TRBJ1-2, with D maybe TRBD1 (6 bases). V lost 6 bases and J lost 8, with 22 bases in between. Germline CDR1 is LNHDA and CDR2 is SQIVND (reference sequence). The CDR3 runs 15 residues. As DNA, the CDR3 is TGTGCCAGTAGCCCGGCAAAGAGGGAGGGGGTCGGCTACACCTTC. This encodes CASSPAKREGVGYTF.

The CDR3: CASSEFGGGETQYF. The CDR3 DNA reads as TGTGCCAGCAGTGAATTCGGAGGGGGCGAGACCCAGTACTTC. The rearrangement joins TRBV2 to TRBJ2-5, with a possible D match to TRBD1 (7 bases). CDR1 SNHLY and CDR2 FYNNEI come from the germline V gene. The CDR3 is made up of 14 amino acids. Trimming left V 2 bases short and J 5 bases short, with 12 bases between. Drawing the rest from reference TRBV2 and TRBJ2-5, the complete variable domain is EPEVTQTPSHQVTQMGQEVILRCVPISNHLYFYWYRQILGQKVEFLVSFYNNEISEKSEIFDDQFSVERPDGSNFTLKIRSTKLEDSAMYFCASSEFGGGETQYFGPGTRLLVL.

This chain links TRBV19 with TRBJ1-2; D is unclear. This CDR3 contains 14 residues. Germline V gives CDR1 LNHDA, CDR2 SQIVND (reference sequence). Trimming took off 8 bases at V and 2 bases at J, with 15 bases between the two ends. CDR3 loop: CASGRESLNYGYTF. The CDR3 DNA follows: TGTGCCAGTGGTAGGGAAAGTCTAAACTATGGCTACACCTTC.

This clone has just a few counts. The V and J genes are TRBV11-2 and TRBJ1-2; 9 positions agree with TRBD1. The V gene end was trimmed by 5 bases and the J gene end by 5 bases; junction bases not matched to a gene: 6. The germline V gene has CDR1 SGHAT and CDR2 FQNNGV. The CDR3 totals 14 residues. CDR3 nucleotide sequence: TGTGCCAGCAGCAAGGACAGGGGAGGGTATGGCTACACCTTC. This sequence encodes CASSKDRGGYGYTF.

This clone was detected only once. This sequence joins TRBV7-2 and TRBJ2-1; 10 bases line up with TRBD2. The J segment lost 9 bases and the V segment lost 5 bases, leaving 10 bases of the junction unmatched. The length of the CDR3 is 15 residues. Germline loops: CDR1 SGHTA, CDR2 FQGNSA. This CDR3 is CASSILSGGAGEQFF. The CDR3, as DNA: TGTGCCAGCAGCATACTGAGCGGGGGGGCTGGTGAGCAGTTCTTC. The variable domain in full, with the rest retrieved from reference TRBV7-2 and TRBJ2-1, is GAGVSQSPSNKVTEKGKDVELRCDPISGHTALYWYRQSLGQGLEFLIYFQGNSAPDKSGLPSDRFSAERTGGSVSTLTIQRTQQEDSAVYLCASSILSGGAGEQFFGPGTRLTVL.

CDR3 sequence: CASSLAPSGVSYEQYF. CDR3 DNA sequence: TGCGCCAGCAGCTTGGCCCCTAGCGGGGTCTCCTACGAGCAGTACTTC. The chain employs TRBV5-1 and TRBJ2-7, with 9 bases matching TRBD2. Germline V lookup: CDR1 SGHRS, CDR2 YFSETQ. The CDR3 sequence is 16 residues long. With V trimmed by 0 bases and J by 0 bases, 4 bases remained unmatched.

The chain combines TRBV15 with TRBJ1-4, with 7 bases that match TRBD1. V dropped 2 bases and J dropped 13; count of bases not matched to a gene: 7. Germline V gene sequence: CDR1 LNHNV, CDR2 YYDKDF (reference sequence). This CDR3 region has 13 residues. The CDR3 loop is CATSRYRGKGLFF. CDR3 nucleotide sequence: TGTGCCACCAGCAGATACAGGGGAAAGGGACTGTTTTTT.

The V gene is TRBV5-6, the J gene TRBJ1-2, with D hard to call. Trimming cost V 0 bases and J 8 bases, with 5 bases left between them. CDR3 length: 11 amino acids. Germline values: CDR1 SGHDT, CDR2 YYEEEE. CDR3 protein: CASSLGKGYTF. The DNA of the CDR3 is TGTGCCAGCAGCTTGGGTAAGGGCTACACCTTC.

This rearrangement joins TRBV6-4 to TRBJ2-2; 8 nucleotides agree with TRBD1. The CDR3 has 16 residues. Germline CDR1 is MRHNA and CDR2 is SNTAGT. V lost 6 bases, J lost 7 bases, and 13 bases stayed unmatched. The CDR3 bases are TGTGCCAGCAGCCCCCCACTCAGGGGGCTGGACGGGGAGCTGTTTTTT. It is translated as CASSPPLRGLDGELFF.

The chain has TRBV28 and TRBJ2-7, with TRBD1 identical over 11 bases. V lost 6 bases, J lost 7 bases, and 11 bases stayed unmatched. This CDR3 comprises 15 residues. Germline V lookup: CDR1 MDHEN, CDR2 SYDVKM. CDR3 DNA: TGTGCCAGCAGCCCCCCGGGACAGGGGGGGTGGGAGCAGTACTTC. Its translation: CASSPPGQGGWEQYF.

The chain couples TRBV10-1 to TRBJ2-7; D call uncertain. Germline V gene data show CDR1 as WNHNN and CDR2 as SYGVQD (reference sequence). This CDR3 has 13 amino acids. The V and J ends lost 0 bases and 6 bases respectively, with 9 bases between them. The CDR3 here is CASSESRAGEQYF. CDR3 DNA sequence: TGCGCCAGCAGTGAGTCACGGGCTGGCGAGCAGTACTTC.

V is TRBV5-1 and J is TRBJ1-3; 10 bases match TRBD1. The CDR3 contains 17 residues. Germline-derived CDR1 and CDR2 are SGHRS and YFSETQ. The V and J ends lost 2 bases and 1 base, in that order; junction bases with no gene match: 6. This chain's CDR3 is CASSLFPGQGSGNTIYF. Written as DNA, the CDR3 is TGCGCCAGCAGCTTATTTCCGGGACAGGGGTCTGGAAACACCATATATTTT.

The rearrangement joins TRBV12-3 or TRBV12-4 to TRBJ1-1, with D perhaps matching TRBD1 (6 bases). Trimming stripped 7 bases from V and 4 bases from J, with 13 bases between. The CDR3 spans 13 residues. The CDR3 reads CASTLRGGTEAFF. The CDR3 DNA reads as TGTGCCAGCACACTAAGGGGGGGCACTGAAGCTTTCTTT.

The CDR3 DNA reads as TGTGCCATCGAGGGGACAGGGAGAGGGAAAACTGAAGCTTTCTTT. Translating it yields CAIEGTGRGKTEAFF. V and J are TRBV5-4 and TRBJ1-1, with 9 bases identical to TRBD1. V was clipped by 9 bases and J by 5 bases; unmatched bases: 14. From germline, CDR1 is SGHNT and CDR2 YYREEE (reference sequence). This CDR3 has 15 residues. The full variable domain, with the rest looked up from reference TRBV5-4 and TRBJ1-1, is ETGVTQSPTHLIKTRGQQVTLRCSSQSGHNTVSWYQQALGQGPQFIFQYYREEENGRGNFPPRFSGLQFPNYSSELNVNALELDDSALYLCAIEGTGRGKTEAFFGQGTRLTVV.

This chain joins TRBV27 and TRBJ1-6, with 7 positions matching TRBD1. This CDR3 has 13 residues. Germline assignment: CDR1 MNHEY and CDR2 SMNVEV (reference sequence). Trimming cost V 5 bases and J 10 bases; bases outside gene matches: 5. CDR3 loop: CASSDRVSSPLHF. CDR3 sequence (DNA): TGTGCCAGCAGTGACAGGGTATCCTCACCCCTCCACTTT.

V gene TRBV21-1 combines with J gene TRBJ1-4. TRBV21-1 is a recognized pseudogene. This CDR3 has 19 amino acids. The CDR3 DNA reads TGTGCCAGCAGCAAAAATTTAGGGGCAAACGGGGCGGTTGATGAAAAACTGTTTTTT. It translates to CASSKNLGANGAVDEKLFF.

V and J are TRBV24-1 and TRBJ1-4; TRBD1 matches at 7 bases. The trim removed 2 bases at V and 8 bases at J, leaving 10 bases unmatched. The CDR3 loop spans 16 amino acids. Germline CDR1 is KGHDR and CDR2 is SFDVKD. The CDR3 loop is CATSDSRQGRGEKLFF. DNA for the CDR3: TGTGCCACCAGTGATTCGCGACAGGGCAGAGGCGAAAAACTGTTTTTT.

V and J are TRBV9 and TRBJ2-2, with 7 nucleotides matching TRBD2. The CDR3 loop spans 15 amino acids. The V gene end was trimmed by 1 base and the J gene end by 7 bases; junction bases not matched to a gene: 7. The germline V gene encodes CDR1 SGDLS and CDR2 YYNGEE. The CDR3 loop is CASSVRAGGGGELFF. In DNA, the CDR3 is TGTGCCAGCAGCGTACGAGCTGGCGGGGGCGGGGAGCTGTTTTTT.

The chain employs TRBV3-1 (or the pseudogene TRBV3-2) and TRBJ2-1; 9 nucleotides line up with TRBD2. The CDR3 contains 18 residues. The germline CDR1 and CDR2 sequences are LGHDT and YNNKEL (reference sequence). Trimming cost V 4 bases and J 3 bases; bases outside gene matches: 13. This chain's CDR3 is CASSPGGLLAGLYNEQFF. The CDR3 coding sequence is TGTGCCAGCAGCCCAGGGGGGCTCCTAGCGGGACTCTACAATGAGCAGTTCTTC.

The V gene is TRBV27, the J gene TRBJ2-3; 15 bases agree with TRBD2. Germline V gene sequence: CDR1 MNHEY, CDR2 SMNVEV (reference sequence). V trimming: 2 bases; J trimming: 7 bases; junction bases outside the gene matches: 7. The CDR3 contains 17 residues. The CDR3 bases are TGTGCCAGCAGTTTAACGATGGGACTAGCGGGAGGTAATACGCAGTATTTT. Its protein product is CASSLTMGLAGGNTQYF.

This clone was detected a few times. V is TRBV15 and J is TRBJ1-5; D uncertain. The CDR3 has 15 residues. Germline assignment: CDR1 LNHNV and CDR2 YYDKDF (reference sequence). V was cut by 0 bases and J by 2 bases, with 8 bases left in between. Written as DNA, the CDR3 is TGTGCCACCAGCAGAGACAATGGAGGCAATCAGCCCCAGCATTTT. Translating it yields CATSRDNGGNQPQHF.